This record concerns one TCR beta chain sequence. This CDR3 region has 16 residues. Germline CDR1 and CDR2: LNHDA and SQIVND (reference sequence). With V trimmed by 4 bases and J by 0 bases, 6 bases remained unmatched. No infections or other immune events were documented during collection. This sample is drawn from a study of identifying expanded T cells in peripheral blood. Libraries were prepared by immunoSEQ multiplex PCR; TCRdb keeps only in-frame clonotypes and omits some of them. The data show tens of thousands of clones, about four fifths seen once. The specimen sequenced was blood. The TCR was taken from a person aged 18 to 75 in good health. This sequence joins TRBV19 and TRBJ2-5; 9 nucleotides agree with TRBD1. CDR3 nucleotides: TGTGCCAGTAGTAGGATACAGGGGGCCTACCAAGAGACCCAGTACTTC. This sequence encodes CASSRIQGAYQETQYF.